The 24 T cell receptor beta chains given below trace back to one sample, sequenced in a study of long-term antiretroviral therapy in people with HIV. Assay version v3.0 of immunoSEQ was used, and it was run at survey level. Measured with immunoSEQ multiplex PCR; TCRdb has only the in-frame clones, and not every one. The repertoire consists of roughly 28,000 clones, with roughly 96% occurring once and the leading ten covering 8%. The material sequenced was unsorted PBMCs, taken approximately 6.3 years after starting antiretroviral therapy. The receptors here all came from a man aged 30-40 years with HIV.

CDR3 sequence (DNA): TGTGCCAGCAGCTTGGTGGGGTATAATTCACCCCTCCACTTT. This sequence encodes CASSLVGYNSPLHF. The chain recombines TRBV5-5 with TRBJ1-6, with D uncertain. This CDR3 region has 14 residues. V was pared by 0 bases and J by 4 bases, with 5 bases between. Germline lookup yields CDR1 SGHKS and CDR2 YYEKEE (reference sequence).

The gene calls are TRBV11-2 and TRBJ2-7; D is unclear. There are 13 residues in the CDR3. CDR1 and CDR2 (germline): SGHAT, FQNNGV. The V end was cut by 8 bases, the J end by 3 bases, with 14 bases between. The CDR3 bases are TGTGCCAGCGGGCCAGCGCCCGACTACGAGCAGTACTTC. Translating gives CASGPAPDYEQYF. Supplemented by reference TRBV11-2 and TRBJ2-7, the full variable domain reads EAGVAQSPRYKIIEKRQSVAFWCNPISGHATLYWYQQILGQGPKLLIQFQNNGVVDDSQLPKDRFSAERLKGVDSTLKIQPAKLEDSAVYLCASGPAPDYEQYFGPGTRLTVT.

This clone occurred once. This sequence joins TRBV6-5 and TRBJ2-2; 9 positions agree with TRBD1. Germline trimming cut 5 bases from V and 2 bases from J; bases unmatched to any gene: 3. The CDR3 consists of 15 residues. Germline CDR1 is MNHEY and CDR2 is SVGAGI. CDR3 in amino acids: CASSRTGANTGELFF. The CDR3, as DNA: TGTGCCAGCAGTAGGACAGGGGCTAACACCGGGGAGCTGTTTTTT.

The chain recombines TRBV12-5 with TRBJ2-2; unclear D gene. CDR1 LGHNT and CDR2 FRNRAP come from the germline V gene. The CDR3 totals 13 residues. Trimming cost V 0 bases and J 6 bases, with 5 bases left between them. This CDR3 reads CASGLVPPGELFF. The CDR3 nucleotides are TGTGCTAGTGGTTTGGTACCTCCCGGGGAGCTGTTTTTT.

This sequence joins TRBV19 and TRBJ2-2; no firm D call. V shed 5 bases and J shed 1 base, with 11 bases lying between them. Germline assignment: CDR1 LNHDA and CDR2 SQIVND (reference sequence). The CDR3 extends over 15 amino acids. The CDR3 loop is CASSEFGRNTGELFF. CDR3 DNA sequence: TGTGCCAGTAGTGAATTCGGCAGGAACACCGGGGAGCTGTTTTTT.

V and J are TRBV4-1 and TRBJ2-1, with unresolved D. Germline CDR1 and CDR2: MGHRA and YSYEKL. V lost 0 bases and J 3 bases, leaving 9 bases between the germline ends. CDR3 length: 15 amino acids. CDR3 sequence reads: CASSQEGVGYNEQFF. The CDR3 bases are TGCGCCAGCAGCCAAGAAGGTGTGGGCTACAATGAGCAGTTCTTC.

The chain carries TRBV4-2 and TRBJ2-1, with no clear D. The CDR3 is 17 amino acids. V lost 1 base, J lost 3 bases, and 16 bases lay in between. Germline CDR1 LGHNA, CDR2 YNFKEQ. The DNA of the CDR3 is TGTGCCAGCAGCCAAGGGACGGTCGGGCGGCTCTACAATGAGCAGTTCTTC. As protein: CASSQGTVGRLYNEQFF.

As DNA, the CDR3 is TGTGCCAGCAGCTTAGTAGCGGGAGGGTCCCAAGAGACCCAGTACTTC. This gives the protein CASSLVAGGSQETQYF. This sequence joins TRBV7-2 and TRBJ2-5, with 11 bases identical to TRBD2. Looked up from germline, CDR1 is SGHTA and CDR2 is FQGNSA. V lost 1 base, J lost 1 base, and 2 bases stayed unmatched. The CDR3 is made up of 16 amino acids. The variable domain in full, completed from reference TRBV7-2 and TRBJ2-5, reads GAGVSQSPSNKVTEKGKDVELRCDPISGHTALYWYRQSLGQGLEFLIYFQGNSAPDKSGLPSDRFSAERTGGSVSTLTIQRTQQEDSAVYLCASSLVAGGSQETQYFGPGTRLLVL.

This chain connects TRBV6-1 to TRBJ2-7, with D possibly matching TRBD1 (6 bases). V was shortened by 4 bases and J by 2 bases, with 15 bases between the two germline ends. CDR3 size: 15 residues. From germline, CDR1 is MNHNS and CDR2 SASEGT. CDR3 protein: CASSVRSDSTYEQYF. The CDR3 bases are TGTGCCAGCAGTGTCCGGTCGGACAGTACCTACGAGCAGTACTTC.

CDR3 DNA sequence: TGTGCCAGCAGCCCCCAGGTTGGAGACTACAATGAGCAGTTCTTC. Translation gives CASSPQVGDYNEQFF. The chain is built from TRBV7-8 and TRBJ2-1; D ambiguous. V was shortened by 5 bases and J by 3 bases, with 14 bases between the two germline ends. Germline V gene data show CDR1 as SGHVS and CDR2 as FQNEAQ. CDR3 length: 15 residues.

The chain carries TRBV6-6 and TRBJ1-5, with 9 nucleotides matching TRBD1. The CDR3 has 15 residues. Germline CDR1 and CDR2: MNHNY and SVGAGI (reference sequence). V trimming: 4 bases; J trimming: 8 bases; junction bases outside the gene matches: 9. The CDR3 region has the DNA TGTGCCAGCAGTTCAAACAGGGGGCGGGGGGAGCCCCAGCATTTT. Translation: CASSSNRGRGEPQHF.

V usage is TRBV16 and J usage is TRBJ2-3; 7 bases are shared with TRBD2. J was trimmed by 0 bases and V by 4 bases; bases with no gene match: 4. The CDR3 loop spans 15 amino acids. Germline V gene data show CDR1 as KGHSY and CDR2 as FQNENV. The CDR3: CASSLGAGSTDTQYF. The CDR3 DNA is TGTGCCAGCAGCCTCGGAGCGGGGAGCACAGATACGCAGTATTTT. The variable domain in full, completed from reference TRBV16 and TRBJ2-3, reads GEEVAQTPKHLVRGEGQKAKLYCAPIKGHSYVFWYQQVLKNEFKFLISFQNENVFDETGMPKERFSAKCLPNSPCSLEIQATKLEDSAVYFCASSLGAGSTDTQYFGPGTRLTVL.

V and J are TRBV5-1 and TRBJ2-1, with no clear D. The CDR3 contains 11 residues. The germline gives CDR1 SGHRS, CDR2 YFSETQ. Between the trimmed V and J ends, which lost 1 base and 10 bases, there was a span of 6 bases. Written as DNA, the CDR3 is TGCGCCAGCAGCTTGAGCTGGGAGCAGTTCTTC. Translating it yields CASSLSWEQFF.

This chain connects TRBV27 to TRBJ2-5; D is unclear. Germline V gene lookup returns CDR1 MNHEY and CDR2 SMNVEV (reference sequence). The V end was cut by 3 bases, the J end by 6 bases, with 8 bases between. The CDR3 is 12 amino acids. The CDR3 here is CASSLTGQTQYF. In DNA, the CDR3 is TGTGCCAGCAGTTTGACTGGACAGACCCAGTACTTC.

The CDR3 protein is CASSWSSGNTIYF. CDR3 in DNA: TGTGCCAGCAGCTGGTCCTCTGGAAACACCATATATTTT. This chain uses TRBV21-1 with TRBJ1-3. TRBV21-1 is described as a pseudogene. The CDR3 runs 13 residues.

The rearrangement uses TRBV27 and TRBJ1-5; D gene ambiguous. V gave up 4 bases and J gave up 2 bases, with 15 bases separating them. The V gene's germline CDR1 is MNHEY and CDR2 SMNVEV (reference sequence). The CDR3 is 16 amino acids. CDR3 in amino acids: CASSSRFIWGNQPQHF. CDR3 coding DNA: TGTGCCAGCAGTTCCAGATTTATATGGGGCAATCAGCCCCAGCATTTT.

The CDR3 DNA reads TGTGCCAGCAGCGAGGAGGAAGGGGGGGAAGACAATGAGCAGTTCTTC. It codes for CASSEEEGGEDNEQFF. The chain employs TRBV7-8 and TRBJ2-1; tentatively, D is TRBD2 (7 bases). Germline CDR1 and CDR2: SGHVS and FQNEAQ. The CDR3 loop spans 16 amino acids. V was trimmed by 5 bases and J by 5 bases, leaving 19 bases between them.

The chain links TRBV30 to TRBJ2-7, with 8 bases aligning to TRBD1. Trimming cost V 0 bases and J 0 bases; bases outside gene matches: 4. The CDR3 extends over 15 amino acids. Germline V gene sequence: CDR1 GTSNPN, CDR2 SVGIG (reference sequence). The CDR3 sequence: CAWSVRDRSSYEQYF. The CDR3 DNA follows: TGTGCCTGGAGTGTCCGGGACAGGAGCTCCTACGAGCAGTACTTC. Full variable domain (outside the CDR3, taken from reference TRBV30 and TRBJ2-7): SQTIHQWPATLVQPVGSPLSLECTVEGTSNPNLYWYRQAAGRGLQLLFYSVGIGQISSEVPQNLSASRPQDRQFILSSKKLLLSDSGFYLCAWSVRDRSSYEQYFGPGTRLTVT.

The V and J genes are TRBV6-6 and TRBJ2-7; TRBD2 aligns across 9 bases. The CDR3 sequence is 15 residues long. The germline CDR1 and CDR2 sequences are MNHNY and SVGAGI (reference sequence). J lost 5 bases, V lost 0 bases, and 5 bases had no gene match. The CDR3, as DNA: TGTGCCAGCAGTTACTCTAGCGGGAGCGGGGACGAGCAGTACTTC. Translation: CASSYSSGSGDEQYF.

This chain links TRBV19 with TRBJ2-3; weak D call: TRBD2 (6 bases). CDR3 length: 13 amino acids. V was cut by 7 bases and J by 2 bases, with 10 bases left in between. The V gene's germline CDR1 is LNHDA and CDR2 SQIVND (reference sequence). CDR3 loop: CASTSAFTDTQYF. CDR3 coding DNA: TGTGCCAGTACTAGCGCATTCACAGATACGCAGTATTTT.

The V and J genes are TRBV4-2 and TRBJ2-1; 7 positions agree with TRBD2. The CDR3 runs to 14 residues. Germline lookup yields CDR1 LGHNA and CDR2 YNFKEQ. J was trimmed by 8 bases and V by 4 bases; bases with no gene match: 8. This CDR3 reads CASSPPGGPDEQFF. In DNA, the CDR3 is TGTGCCAGCAGCCCCCCGGGGGGACCCGATGAGCAGTTCTTC.

The gene calls are TRBV4-3 and TRBJ1-2; TRBD1 might be the D (5 bases). This CDR3 comprises 16 residues. V shed 0 bases and J shed 5 bases, with 16 bases lying between them. The germline gives CDR1 LGHNA, CDR2 YSLEER. This chain's CDR3 is CASSQDIGTDFYGYTF. The DNA of the CDR3 is TGCGCCAGCAGCCAAGATATAGGGACGGATTTTTATGGCTACACCTTC.

This chain joins TRBV27 and TRBJ2-7; weak D call: TRBD2 (5 bases). V lost 2 bases to trimming and J lost 7 bases, with 6 bases between them. This CDR3 contains 11 residues. Germline V lookup: CDR1 MNHEY, CDR2 SMNVEV (reference sequence). Here the CDR3 DNA reads TGTGCCAGCAGTTTAGGAGGTGAGCAGTACTTC. Translated: CASSLGGEQYF.

V and J are TRBV7-2 and TRBJ2-1; TRBD2 aligns across 9 bases. After removal of 2 bases from V and 6 bases from J, the junction contained 5 bases not matched to a gene. The germline gives CDR1 SGHTA, CDR2 FQGNSA. CDR3 length equals 15 residues. This CDR3 is CASSLQAGGGNEQFF. The CDR3 DNA sequence: TGTGCCAGCAGCTTACAAGCGGGAGGAGGCAATGAGCAGTTCTTC. The variable domain in full, completed from reference TRBV7-2 and TRBJ2-1, reads GAGVSQSPSNKVTEKGKDVELRCDPISGHTALYWYRQSLGQGLEFLIYFQGNSAPDKSGLPSDRFSAERTGGSVSTLTIQRTQQEDSAVYLCASSLQAGGGNEQFFGPGTRLTVL.